The clone carrying this TCR beta chain has ten or more counts. As yet, its antigen is unknown. The read ends 3 residues early relative to the CDR3; the germline J gene fills the gap. CDR1 is MDHEN and CDR2 is SYDVKM in the germline V gene. The CDR3 is 13 amino acids. Trimming removed 2 bases from V and 1 base from J, with 5 bases in between. This specimen comes from a study of T cell clonality in common variable immunodeficiency. The study's findings and limits: Compared with controls, CVID subjects had fewer shared TCRbeta clones. CVID subjects had higher TCRbeta clonality than healthy controls, most marked in about a third. Fewer deletions and N-nucleotide insertions were reportedly seen in common variable immunodeficiency TCR beta sequences.

Clones were read by immunoSEQ multiplex PCR, and TCRdb kept only the in-frame ones, dropping some. The sample yields tens of thousands of clones, without any singletons. Caucasian heritage predominated among both patients and controls. This receptor was obtained from a human donor with common variable immunodeficiency. The sample taken for sequencing was peripheral blood mononuclear cells. The genes are TRBV28 and TRBJ2-5; D not certain. The CDR3 is CASSLNFQETQYF. The sequenced CDR3 bases are TGTGCCAGCAGTTTAAACTTCCAAGAGACC.